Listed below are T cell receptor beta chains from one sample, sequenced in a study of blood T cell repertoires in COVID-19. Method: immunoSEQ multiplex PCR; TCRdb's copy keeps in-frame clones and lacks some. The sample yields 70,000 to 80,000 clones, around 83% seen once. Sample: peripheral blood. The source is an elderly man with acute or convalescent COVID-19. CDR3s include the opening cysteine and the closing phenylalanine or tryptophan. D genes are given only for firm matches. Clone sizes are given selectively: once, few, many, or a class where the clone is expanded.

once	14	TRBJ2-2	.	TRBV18	TGTGCCAGCTCACCAGGACAAGTTCCCGGGGAGCTGTTTTTT	CASSPGQVPGELFF
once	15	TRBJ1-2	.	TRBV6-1	TGTGCCAGCAGTGACCCCCAGGGGACAAACTATGGCTACACCTTC	CASSDPQGTNYGYTF
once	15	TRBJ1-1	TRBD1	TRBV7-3	TGTGCCAGCAGCTTAACGAGGACAGGGGGGCTTGAAGCTTTCTTT	CASSLTRTGGLEAFF
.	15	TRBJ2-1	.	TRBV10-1	TGCGCCAGCAGTCGTACAGTCGGAGGCCCTGGTGAGCAGTTCTTC	CASSRTVGGPGEQFF
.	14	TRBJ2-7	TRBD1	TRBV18	TGTGCCAGCTCACCGGGTGGCAGGGGGCACGAGCAGTACTTC	CASSPGGRGHEQYF
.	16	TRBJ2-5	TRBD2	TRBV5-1	TGCGCCAGCACCCCGGGGGGTCTGCGGGTTATAGAGACCCAGTACTTC	CASTPGGLRVIETQYF
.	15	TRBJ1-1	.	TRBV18	TGTGCCAGCTCACCGACGGCCCAGGCTAACACTGAAGCTTTCTTT	CASSPTAQANTEAFF
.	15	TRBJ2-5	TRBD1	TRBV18	TGTGCCAGCTCACTCATGGGACAGAACCAAGAGACCCAGTACTTC	CASSLMGQNQETQYF
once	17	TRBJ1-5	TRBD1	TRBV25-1	TGTGCCAGCAGTGTACAAATGACAGGGATCAGCAATCAGCCCCAGCATTTT	CASSVQMTGISNQPQHF
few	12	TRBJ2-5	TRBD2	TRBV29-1	TGCAGCGTTGTTTGGGGAGGGGAGACCCAGTACTTC	CSVVWGGETQYF
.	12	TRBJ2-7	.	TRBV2	TGTGCCGGTTACAGGGAATCCTACGAGCAGTACTTC	CAGYRESYEQYF
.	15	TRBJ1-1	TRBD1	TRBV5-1	TGCGCCAGCAGCCGACGACAGGGCTCGAACACTGAAGCTTTCTTT	CASSRRQGSNTEAFF
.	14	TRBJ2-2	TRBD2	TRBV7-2	TGTGCCAGCAGCTCTGGGACTAACGGCGGGGAGCTGTTTTTT	CASSSGTNGGELFF
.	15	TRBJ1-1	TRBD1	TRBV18	TGTGCCAGCTCACCAGGGACAGGGTTTAGGACTGAAGCTTTCTTT	CASSPGTGFRTEAFF
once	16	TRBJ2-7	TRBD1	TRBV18	TGTGCCAGCTCACCACCATTGGGACAGGGTTTGAACGAGCAGTACTTC	CASSPPLGQGLNEQYF
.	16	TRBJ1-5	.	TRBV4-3	TGCGCCAGCAGCCAAGAGCGGATAGAGGGGGATCAGCCCCAGCATTTT	CASSQERIEGDQPQHF
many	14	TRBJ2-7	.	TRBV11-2	TGTGCCAGCTCCCTCGGAGGGAGGACCTACGAGCAGTACTTC	CASSLGGRTYEQYF
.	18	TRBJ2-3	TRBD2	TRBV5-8	TGTGCCAGCAGCTTGGGCTGGGCGGGAGTCCGTGCTGCAGATACGCAGTATTTT	CASSLGWAGVRAADTQYF
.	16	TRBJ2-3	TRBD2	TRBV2	TGTGCCAGCACCAACCAACTAGCGGGAGTTACAGATACGCAGTATTTT	CASTNQLAGVTDTQYF
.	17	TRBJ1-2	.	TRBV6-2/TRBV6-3	TGTGCCAGCAGTTACTCGAGGGACCGGGGGTCCTACTATGGCTACACCTTC	CASSYSRDRGSYYGYTF
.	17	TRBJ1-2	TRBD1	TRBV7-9	TGTGCCAGCAGCCCGCGAGCCTCCGGGACAGGATTCTATGGCTACACCTTC	CASSPRASGTGFYGYTF
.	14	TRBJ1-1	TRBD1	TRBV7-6	TGTGCCAGCAGCTCGGCCACAGGGGGGTCTGAAGCTTTCTTT	CASSSATGGSEAFF
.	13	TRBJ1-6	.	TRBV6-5	TGTGCCAGCAGTTACAGGGGGAATTCACCCCTCCACTTT	CASSYRGNSPLHF
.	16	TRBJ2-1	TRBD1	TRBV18	TGTGCCAGCTCACCACCCCAGGGGGCGTCCTACAATGAGCAGTTCTTC	CASSPPQGASYNEQFF
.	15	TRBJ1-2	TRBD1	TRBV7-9	TGTGCCAGCAGCCCAGGGACAGGGGAATTAGGGGGCTACACCTTC	CASSPGTGELGGYTF
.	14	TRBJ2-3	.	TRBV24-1	TGTGCCACCAGTGGGGGACTCAGCACAGATACGCAGTATTTT	CATSGGLSTDTQYF
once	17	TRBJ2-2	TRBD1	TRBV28	TGTGCCAGCATGTTAGTCGGGACAGGGGCAAACACCGGGGAGCTGTTTTTT	CASMLVGTGANTGELFF
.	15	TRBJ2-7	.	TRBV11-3	TGTGCCAGCAGCTTAGATATCCTGACAGGCTACGAGCAGTACTTC	CASSLDILTGYEQYF
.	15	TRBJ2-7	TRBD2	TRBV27	TGTGCCAGCAGTTCTGGACTAGCAGAAGACTACGAGCAGTACTTC	CASSSGLAEDYEQYF
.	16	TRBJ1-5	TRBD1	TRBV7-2	TGTGCCAGCAGCTTAGACTTGACAGGGAACAATCAGCCCCAGCATTTT	CASSLDLTGNNQPQHF
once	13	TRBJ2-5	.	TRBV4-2	TGTGCCAGCAGCCGGACAGAACAAGAGACCCAGTACTTC	CASSRTEQETQYF
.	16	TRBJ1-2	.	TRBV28	TGTGCCAGCAGTATAACCACAGCAATCCAGAACTATGGCTACACCTTC	CASSITTAIQNYGYTF
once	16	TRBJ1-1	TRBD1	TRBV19	TGTGCCAGTAGTAACACAGGGGGGGGACTGAACACTGAAGCTTTCTTT	CASSNTGGGLNTEAFF
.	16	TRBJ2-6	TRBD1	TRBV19	TGTGCCAGTTGTGGGACAGGGGGGGTTGGGGCCAACGTCCTGACTTTC	CASCGTGGVGANVLTF
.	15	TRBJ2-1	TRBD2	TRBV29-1	TGCAGCGTCCTATATCTAGCGGGGGGGACCAATGAGCAGTTCTTC	CSVLYLAGGTNEQFF